This TCR beta chain was documented in a study of T cells after yellow fever vaccination. Overall study context: Fractions of low cell number were prepared using SMART-Seq v4 Ultra Low Input.

Study outcomes and limitations: The booster saw the reappearance of most primary-vaccination clones (approximately 97% CD4, 70% to 90% CD8). Clonotypes found in both CD4 and CD8 compartments made up a small share.

5'RACE template switching generated TCR cDNA, adding a universal primer site and UMIs. Each CDR3 protein gets one entry after TCRdb re-called the 5' RACE reads with MiXCR. The sample lists about 260,000 distinct CDR3 sequences; approximately 13% were seen once. The germline V gene has CDR1 ENHRY and CDR2 SYGVKD. Losses at the gene ends were 8 bases for V and 6 bases for J; bases not matched to a gene: 9. This CDR3 region has 14 residues. Remarks on this clonotype: Its antigen is unknown.

The TCR comes from a man aged 30 to 39 who received the YFV17D yellow fever vaccine. The chain joins TRBV10-3 to TRBJ2-4; TRBD1 aligns across 8 bases. The sample was CD4+ T cells sorted from PBMCs, taken 45 days after the yellow fever booster vaccination. DNA for the CDR3: TGTGCCATCGGCCGGGACAGGTCTGGAAACATTCAGTACTTC. It is translated as CAIGRDRSGNIQYF.